A single sample is the source of the 24 T cell receptor beta chains below, sequenced in a study of identical twins. TCRdb reprocessed the 5' RACE reads via MiXCR and lists one record per CDR3 protein. The data contain about 690,000 distinct CDR3 sequences, approximately 21% of them singletons. This same sample was also part of a study on T cells expressing NK-cell markers.

The sequenced sample was PBMCs. The receptors derive from a woman aged 18-35 years in good health.

This chain connects TRBV2 to TRBJ2-7, with 13 bases identical to TRBD2. V gave up 8 bases and J gave up 0 bases; unmatched junction bases: 4. CDR1 is SNHLY and CDR2 is FYNNEI in the germline V gene. CDR3 length equals 15 residues. CDR3 bases: TGTGCCAGCTTACTAGCGGGAGGGATCTCCTACGAGCAGTACTTC. It specifies CASLLAGGISYEQYF.

In its sample, this clonotype was seen a few times. The rearrangement joins TRBV5-5 to TRBJ2-3, with unresolved D. There are 16 residues in the CDR3. The V gene's germline CDR1 is SGHKS and CDR2 YYEKEE (reference sequence). V dropped 4 bases and J dropped 0 bases, with 15 bases sitting between them. CDR3 in DNA: TGTGCCAGCAGCCCGCCGGCAGATGATAGCACAGATACGCAGTATTTT. Translation gives CASSPPADDSTDTQYF.

This clonotype was detected only a few times. This chain connects TRBV20-1 to TRBJ2-5; unclear D gene. The CDR3 length is 16 residues. Between the trimmed V and J ends, which lost 0 bases and 4 bases, there was a span of 18 bases. Germline CDR1 and CDR2: DFQATT and SNEGSKA (reference sequence). For the CDR3, the DNA is TGCAGTGCTAGAGATTGGCTAGGTGTAGTTCGAGAGACCCAGTACTTC. Its translation is CSARDWLGVVRETQYF.

This clonotype was recorded a few times. The chain carries TRBV4-3 and TRBJ2-3; 7 bases fit TRBD1. J was trimmed by 9 bases and V by 0 bases; bases with no gene match: 6. CDR1 and CDR2 (germline): LGHNA, YSLEER. The CDR3 runs 14 residues. The DNA of the CDR3 is TGCGCCAGCAGCCAAGACCCTTTAGGGGGCACGCAGTATTTT. The encoded protein is CASSQDPLGGTQYF.

The table lists this clonotype with a few counts. V is TRBV9 and J is TRBJ2-7, with D uncertain. Germline V gene lookup returns CDR1 SGDLS and CDR2 YYNGEE. Trimming pared 0 bases from V and 6 bases from J, leaving 10 bases between. This CDR3 has 13 amino acids. The CDR3 DNA is TGTGCCAGCAGCGTAGGAGACTCGGGCGAGCAGTACTTC. It codes for CASSVGDSGEQYF. Full variable domain (rest looked up from reference TRBV9 and TRBJ2-7): DSGVTQTPKHLITATGQRVTLRCSPRSGDLSVYWYQQSLDQGLQFLIQYYNGEERAKGNILERFSAQQFPDLHSELNLSSLELGDSALYFCASSVGDSGEQYFGPGTRLTVT.

This clonotype was seen more than once but under ten times. This chain connects TRBV10-3 to TRBJ2-3; perhaps TRBD2 as D (6 bases). The CDR3 length is 16 residues. CDR1 is ENHRY, CDR2 SYGVKD, per germline. V lost 6 bases to trimming and J lost 0 bases, with 16 bases between them. The CDR3 DNA sequence: TGTGCCATCAGAATAGGTGGCGGGATGAGCACAGATACGCAGTATTTT. It specifies CAIRIGGGMSTDTQYF.

In this sample, this clonotype turned up a few times. V usage is TRBV25-1 and J usage is TRBJ2-5; D ambiguous. Trimming took 6 bases from V and 5 from J, leaving 7 bases between them. CDR1 and CDR2 (germline): MGHDK, SYGVNS. The CDR3 consists of 11 residues. CDR3 in amino acids: CASSPYETQYF. CDR3 bases: TGTGCCAGCAGCCCTTACGAGACCCAGTACTTC.

The chain is built from TRBV11-2 and TRBJ1-2, with 7 bases identical to TRBD1. The CDR3 totals 14 residues. Per germline, CDR1 SGHAT and CDR2 FQNNGV. V lost 6 bases to trimming and J lost 4 bases; unmatched junction nucleotides: 8. The CDR3 here is CASSSTGLGYGYTF. The CDR3 DNA reads TGTGCCAGCAGTTCGACAGGGTTGGGCTATGGCTACACCTTC.

This clonotype was observed a few times. This chain connects TRBV27 to TRBJ2-5; perhaps TRBD1 as D (6 bases). The CDR3 runs to 11 residues. The V end lost 11 bases, the J end lost 5 bases, and 12 bases lay between the germline ends. The germline V gene encodes CDR1 MNHEY and CDR2 SMNVEV (reference sequence). The CDR3 DNA follows: TGTGCCTGGGGGCGGCTCGAGACCCAGTACTTC. Its translation is CAWGRLETQYF.

This clonotype appeared a few times. The genes are TRBV7-9 and TRBJ1-2, with unresolved D. The CDR3 is 14 amino acids. The V and J ends lost 1 base and 8 bases respectively, with 14 bases between them. Germline CDR1 and CDR2: SEHNR and FQNEAQ (reference sequence). Here the CDR3 reads CASSLEANTGGYTF. The CDR3, as DNA: TGTGCCAGCAGCTTAGAGGCAAATACTGGGGGCTACACCTTC.

This rearrangement joins TRBV5-1 to TRBJ2-1; D gene ambiguous. CDR1 is SGHRS and CDR2 is YFSETQ in the germline V gene. Trimming left V 2 bases short and J 10 bases short, with 13 bases between. This CDR3 has 13 residues. The CDR3 loop reads CASSLTQRIEQFF. DNA of the CDR3: TGCGCCAGCAGCTTAACTCAGCGCATAGAGCAGTTCTTC.

The DNA of the CDR3 is TGTGCCAGCAGCACCAGGGTTCAAGAGACCCAGTACTTC. The encoded protein is CASSTRVQETQYF. V and J are TRBV7-2 and TRBJ2-5; a weak D match, TRBD1 (5 bases). The V gene's germline CDR1 is SGHTA and CDR2 FQGNSA. Trimming left V 5 bases short and J 2 bases short, with 9 bases between. The CDR3 is made up of 13 amino acids. Combining the CDR3 with reference TRBV7-2 and TRBJ2-5 gives the whole variable domain GAGVSQSPSNKVTEKGKDVELRCDPISGHTALYWYRQSLGQGLEFLIYFQGNSAPDKSGLPSDRFSAERTGGSVSTLTIQRTQQEDSAVYLCASSTRVQETQYFGPGTRLLVL.

This clonotype was recorded a few times. The rearrangement uses TRBV15 and TRBJ1-4, with a possible D match to TRBD1 (5 bases). The CDR3 length is 13 residues. The V gene lost 1 base and the J gene lost 7 bases, with 7 bases spanning the gap. The germline CDR1 and CDR2 sequences are LNHNV and YYDKDF (reference sequence). CDR3 sequence: CATSRATAEKLFF. The CDR3 coding sequence is TGTGCCACCAGCAGAGCGACAGCTGAAAAACTGTTTTTT. The full variable domain, completed using reference TRBV15 and TRBJ1-4, is DAMVIQNPRYQVTQFGKPVTLSCSQTLNHNVMYWYQQKSSQAPKLLFHYYDKDFNNEADTPDNFQSRRPNTSFCFLDIRSPGLGDTAMYLCATSRATAEKLFFGSGTQLSVL.

This clonotype has a count of ten or more. The chain links TRBV12-3 or TRBV12-4 to TRBJ2-1; TRBD2 is a possible D gene (5 bases). Between the trimmed V and J ends, which lost 3 bases and 8 bases, there was a span of 11 bases. This CDR3 spans 13 amino acids. The CDR3 region is CASSLGDWDEQFF. The CDR3 DNA reads as TGTGCCAGCAGTTTGGGAGACTGGGATGAGCAGTTCTTC.

The chain carries TRBV5-6 and TRBJ1-5, with no clear D. CDR1 is SGHDT and CDR2 is YYEEEE in the germline V gene. CDR3 size: 15 residues. V lost 4 bases, J lost 1 base, and 12 bases lay in between. The CDR3 here is CASSPRPGSNQPQHF. The CDR3 DNA follows: TGTGCCAGCAGCCCGCGACCGGGAAGCAATCAGCCCCAGCATTTT. Using reference TRBV5-6 and TRBJ1-5 for the parts outside the CDR3, the full variable domain is DAGVTQSPTHLIKTRGQQVTLRCSPKSGHDTVSWYQQALGQGPQFIFQYYEEEERQRGNFPDRFSGHQFPNYSSELNVNALLLGDSALYLCASSPRPGSNQPQHFGDGTRLSIL.

The chain has TRBV6-2 or TRBV6-3 and TRBJ2-7; 7 positions match TRBD2. The CDR3 covers 13 residues. Germline values: CDR1 MNHEY, CDR2 SVGEGT. V was pared by 4 bases and J by 3 bases, with 3 bases of the junction left unmatched. The DNA for the CDR3 is TGTGCCAGCAGTTGGCGGGGGATCTACGAGCAGTACTTC. This sequence encodes CASSWRGIYEQYF.

In this sample, this clonotype turned up many times. Here the CDR3 reads CASSQTPGGHSYNEQFF. CDR3 nucleotide sequence: TGCGCCAGCAGCCAAACCCCGGGGGGCCACTCCTACAATGAGCAGTTCTTC. This chain links TRBV4-3 with TRBJ2-1, with D possibly being TRBD2 (7 bases). Germline loops: CDR1 LGHNA, CDR2 YSLEER. Trimming cost V 2 bases and J 0 bases, with 14 bases left between them. The CDR3 length is 17 residues.

This clonotype came up a few times. This chain joins TRBV20-1 and TRBJ2-3; the match to TRBD2 covers 7 bases. Germline V gene sequence: CDR1 DFQATT, CDR2 SNEGSKA (reference sequence). The CDR3 contains 17 residues. V lost 2 bases, J lost 6 bases, and 17 bases stayed unmatched. In DNA form, the CDR3 reads TGCAGTGCTAGATTGCCCCCGACTAGCCCCTCACCGGATACGCAGTATTTT. Amino acids: CSARLPPTSPSPDTQYF.

This clonotype was found a few times. This sequence joins TRBV12-3 or TRBV12-4 and TRBJ2-7; no firm D call. This CDR3 is built from 13 residues. Deletions cut 3 bases from V and 3 bases from J, with 9 bases between. CDR3 sequence reads: CASSFGTIYEQYF. The DNA of the CDR3 is TGTGCCAGCAGTTTTGGCACCATCTACGAGCAGTACTTC.

Concerning this clonotype itself: One junction end does not reproduce the germline sequence, and a read error may be involved. The chain links TRBV12-3 or TRBV12-4 to TRBJ2-2, with D uncertain. The CDR3 loop spans 13 amino acids. CDR3 in amino acids: CASGFWNTGELFF. CDR3 DNA: TGTGCCAGCGGTTTTTGGAACACCGGGGAGCTGTTTTTT.

This clonotype was seen a few times. The chain links TRBV6-2 or TRBV6-3 to TRBJ2-1; D gene unclear. CDR3 length equals 16 residues. The V end was cut by 3 bases, the J end by 2 bases, with 14 bases between. Germline CDR1 MNHEY, CDR2 SVGEGT. CDR3 DNA: TGTGCCAGCAGTTATTTGACGGCCGGTGCCTACAATGAGCAGTTCTTC. Translating it yields CASSYLTAGAYNEQFF.

This chain links TRBV12-3 or TRBV12-4 with TRBJ2-5, with D possibly being TRBD1 (6 bases). This CDR3 comprises 13 residues. Trimming stripped 5 bases from V and 5 bases from J, with 12 bases between. CDR3 nucleotides: TGTGCCAGCAGTGTGCACAGGGAGGAGACCCAGTACTTC. The encoded protein is CASSVHREETQYF.

This clonotype has at least ten counts. The rearrangement joins TRBV11-2 to TRBJ2-3; tentative D call: TRBD1 (5 bases). This CDR3 is 15 amino acids long. Germline V gives CDR1 SGHAT, CDR2 FQNNGV. V was trimmed by 2 bases and J by 0 bases, leaving 9 bases between them. The CDR3 spells CASSLIAGSTDTQYF. The CDR3 bases are TGTGCCAGCAGCTTAATAGCAGGGAGCACAGATACGCAGTATTTT.

This clonotype was seen only a few times. The chain employs TRBV20-1 and TRBJ2-3, with D possibly TRBD2 on 7 matching bases. There are 14 residues in the CDR3. CDR1 is DFQATT, CDR2 SNEGSKA, per germline (reference sequence). The ends were cut back, 2 bases at V and 2 bases at J, with 11 bases in the middle. The CDR3 spells CSARTRGLTDTQYF. The CDR3 nucleotides read TGCAGTGCTAGAACGCGGGGGCTCACAGATACGCAGTATTTT.